A selection of T cell receptor beta chains follows, all from one sample in a study of chemoradiotherapy in HPV16-positive cancers. Repertoires were generated with immunoSEQ multiplex PCR, while TCRdb's copy carries only in-frame clones and drops some. This table holds 20,000 to 25,000 clones, around 87% found once. Sample: blood, taken from a patient who underwent chemoradiotherapy. All receptors derive from a human donor with HPV-associated anogenital cancer. The CDR3 runs from the conserved cysteine through the conserved F or W. The D gene is left open where the match is weak. Size is stated for part of the rows, as once, few or many counts, or as a class when the clone is expanded.

J gene,V gene,D gene,clone size,CDR3 protein,CDR3 DNA
TRBJ2-4,TRBV7-9,TRBD2,-,CASSYAGGDKNIQYF,TGTGCCAGCAGCTATGCGGGAGGAGACAAAAACATTCAGTACTTC
TRBJ2-7,TRBV14,-,-,CASRETGNYPYF,TGTGCCAGCAGGGAAACAGGGAACTATCCGTACTTC
TRBJ2-7,TRBV21-1,-,-,CASSHQGGRNQYEQYF,TGTGCCAGCAGCCACCAGGGGGGGAGAAATCAGTACGAGCAGTACTTC
TRBJ1-2,TRBV2,-,few,CASAAGTYYGYTF,TGTGCCAGCGCAGCCGGGACGTACTATGGCTACACCTTC
TRBJ2-2,TRBV9,TRBD1,-,CASSPRQGTTGELFF,TGTGCCAGCAGCCCAAGACAGGGGACCACCGGGGAGCTGTTTTTT
TRBJ1-1,TRBV6-5,-,-,CASSYDRGRGEAFF,TGTGCCAGCAGTTACGATCGGGGCAGAGGTGAAGCTTTCTTT
TRBJ2-7,TRBV11-2,-,-,CASSLGNSYEQYF,TGTGCCAGCAGCTTGGGCAACTCCTACGAGCAGTACTTC
TRBJ2-5,TRBV19,-,-,CASSKGQNSQETQYF,TGTGCCAGTAGCAAAGGACAGAACTCCCAAGAGACCCAGTACTTC
TRBJ2-1,TRBV5-4,TRBD1,-,CASSLSGTGGFNEQFF,TGTGCCAGCAGCTTGTCGGGGACAGGGGGCTTCAATGAGCAGTTCTTC
TRBJ2-7,TRBV4-1,-,few,CASSQDSGSGTANF,TGCGCCAGCAGCCAAGATTCGGGTTCCGGGACTGCGAACTTC
TRBJ2-5,TRBV27,-,-,CASSLSGLETQYF,TGTGCCAGCAGTTTGAGTGGGCTGGAGACCCAGTACTTC
TRBJ2-7,TRBV29-1,-,-,CSVSQGNSYEQYF,TGCAGCGTTAGTCAGGGCAATTCCTACGAGCAGTACTTC
TRBJ2-5,TRBV5-1,-,-,CASSRTSQETQYF,TGCGCCAGCAGTAGGACCAGCCAAGAGACCCAGTACTTC
TRBJ1-2,TRBV12-5,TRBD1,-,CASVLGGGDGYTF,TGTGCTAGTGTCTTAGGAGGGGGCGATGGCTACACCTTC
TRBJ2-5,TRBV9,-,-,CASSVEGLVSQETQYF,TGTGCCAGCAGCGTAGAAGGGTTGGTGAGTCAAGAGACCCAGTACTTC
TRBJ1-1,TRBV5-5,TRBD1,-,CASSFQGAWYTEAFF,TGTGCCAGCAGCTTTCAGGGGGCGTGGTACACTGAAGCTTTCTTT
TRBJ1-2,TRBV16,-,-,CASSRWDGNYGYTF,TGTGCCAGCAGCCGATGGGACGGTAACTATGGCTACACCTTC
TRBJ2-7,TRBV7-7,-,-,CASSLTPVGEQYF,TGTGCTAGCAGCTTAACGCCGGTGGGCGAGCAGTACTTC
TRBJ2-5,TRBV7-6,-,-,CASSLGLAGKETQYF,TGTGCCAGCAGCCTAGGATTGGCGGGTAAAGAGACCCAGTACTTC
TRBJ2-7,TRBV11-2,-,-,CASSLDRAGGFYEQYF,TGTGCCAGCAGCTTAGACCGAGCCGGGGGCTTTTACGAGCAGTACTTC
TRBJ2-7,TRBV11-3,-,-,CASSFRETSYEQYF,TGTGCCAGCAGCTTTCGGGAAACCTCCTACGAGCAGTACTTC
TRBJ1-2,TRBV7-9,-,-,CASSPGGGEYGYTF,TGTGCCAGCAGCCCGGGGGGGGGAGAATATGGCTACACCTTC
TRBJ1-1,TRBV19,-,-,CASSMERAVNTEAFF,TGTGCCAGTAGTATGGAGCGGGCCGTGAACACTGAAGCTTTCTTT
TRBJ1-5,TRBV23-1,-,-,CASRRDSNQPQHF,TGCGCCAGCAGACGGGATAGCAATCAGCCCCAGCATTTT
TRBJ2-1,TRBV19,TRBD2,-,CASRGLVSYNEQFF,TGTGCCAGTAGGGGACTAGTCTCCTACAATGAGCAGTTCTTC
TRBJ1-2,TRBV5-1,-,-,CASSPAEVYGYTF,TGCGCCAGCAGCCCGGCCGAGGTTTATGGCTACACCTTC
TRBJ1-5,TRBV6-1,-,-,CASSEGASSQRWNQPQHF,TGTGCCAGCAGTGAAGGAGCATCCTCACAAAGGTGGAATCAGCCCCAGCATTTT
TRBJ2-7,TRBV5-4,-,-,CASSLGIYEQYF,TGTGCCAGCAGCTTGGGTATTTACGAGCAGTACTTC
TRBJ1-5,TRBV27,TRBD1,-,CASGSLLGQGNNQPQHF,TGTGCCAGCGGCAGCCTCCTCGGACAGGGAAATAATCAGCCCCAGCATTTT
TRBJ2-5,TRBV29-1,-,-,CSVELQQETQYF,TGCAGCGTTGAATTGCAACAAGAGACCCAGTACTTC
TRBJ2-7,TRBV14,-,-,CASSQAKGYEQYF,TGTGCCAGCAGCCAAGCAAAAGGGTACGAGCAGTACTTC
TRBJ1-1,TRBV9,-,-,CASSPRRVNTEAFF,TGTGCCAGCAGCCCAAGAAGGGTAAACACTGAAGCTTTCTTT
TRBJ1-3,TRBV28,TRBD1,-,CASRPDRGTGNTIYF,TGTGCCAGCAGGCCGGACAGGGGAACTGGAAACACCATATATTTT
TRBJ2-5,TRBV5-6,-,-,CASSLIRTEETQYF,TGTGCCAGCAGCTTGATCAGGACAGAAGAGACCCAGTACTTC
TRBJ2-3,TRBV28,-,-,CASSLSTGPDTQYF,TGTGCCAGCAGTTTATCGACAGGCCCAGATACGCAGTATTTT
TRBJ2-2,TRBV27,-,-,CASSGGPTGELFF,TGTGCCAGCAGCGGGGGGCCGACCGGGGAGCTGTTTTTT
TRBJ2-3,TRBV6-4,TRBD2,-,CASSDSPGGTDTQYF,TGTGCCAGCAGTGACTCTCCGGGGGGGACAGATACGCAGTATTTT
TRBJ2-1,TRBV11-1,-,-,CASSFGDYEQFF,TGTGCCAGCAGCTTCGGGGACTATGAGCAGTTCTTC
TRBJ1-2,TRBV7-3,-,-,CASSLTWGNGYTF,TGTGCCAGCAGCTTAACCTGGGGCAATGGCTACACCTTC
TRBJ2-3,TRBV28,TRBD2,once,CASSSGAGTDTQYF,TGTGCCAGCAGTTCCGGAGCGGGAACAGATACGCAGTATTTT
TRBJ2-1,TRBV7-2,TRBD2,-,CASSLAGTSGRPGPNEQFF,TGTGCCAGCAGCTTAGCGGGGACTAGCGGGAGGCCCGGCCCCAATGAGCAGTTCTTC
TRBJ2-7,TRBV5-1,TRBD2,-,CASELASGDYEQYF,TGCGCCAGCGAACTCGCTAGCGGGGATTACGAGCAGTACTTC
TRBJ2-7,TRBV2,-,-,CASTPGTSYEQYF,TGTGCCAGCACCCCCGGGACAAGCTACGAGCAGTACTTC
TRBJ1-3,TRBV7-9,-,-,CASSHSGTLSGNTIYF,TGTGCCAGCAGCCATTCCGGGACTCTCTCTGGAAACACCATATATTTT
TRBJ1-2,TRBV28,TRBD1,-,CASSYGTVPSYTF,TGTGCCAGCAGTTATGGGACAGTACCGAGCTACACCTTC
TRBJ2-7,TRBV5-1,-,-,CASSLRAFTYEQYF,TGCGCCAGCAGCTTGCGGGCCTTCACCTACGAGCAGTACTTC
TRBJ2-7,TRBV27,-,-,CASSISVGSYEQYF,TGTGCCAGCAGTATCAGCGTCGGAAGCTACGAGCAGTACTTC
TRBJ2-3,TRBV5-1,-,-,CASSLGSQGAGSPDTQYF,TGCGCCAGCAGCTTGGGGTCTCAGGGTGCGGGATCACCAGATACGCAGTATTTT
TRBJ2-4,TRBV6-5,-,-,CASRTGSNIQYF,TGTGCCAGCAGAACAGGGTCCAACATTCAGTACTTC